This TCR beta chain was obtained from a study of blood T cell repertoires in COVID-19. Produced via immunoSEQ multiplex PCR; TCRdb's table is partial and in-frame only. The sample shows fewer than 200,000 clones, roughly 84% of them seen only once. This CDR3 has 15 amino acids. Germline assignment: CDR1 LGHDT and CDR2 YNNKEL (reference sequence). V gave up 1 base and J gave up 4 bases, with 13 bases separating them. The sequenced sample was peripheral blood. This TCR was recovered from a man in his 60s who had recovered from COVID-19. This chain links TRBV3-1 (or the pseudogene TRBV3-2) with TRBJ1-1; unclear D gene. The CDR3: CASSQAGVRSTEAFF. CDR3 sequence (DNA): TGTGCCAGCAGCCAAGCGGGAGTAAGGAGCACTGAAGCTTTCTTT.